The present T cell receptor beta chain was sequenced within a study of blood T cell repertoires in COVID-19 (dated by TCRdb to between 2020 and 2021). For the study in its entirety: Collaborator samples came from the United States, Italy and Spain and covered acute and convalescent phases of COVID-19. The prospective study material was composed of cDNA or gDNA derived from T cells, B-cell-depleted T cells, or PBMCs. Subjects who had been exposed to COVID-19, were actively infected with it, or had recovered from it provided the deeply sampled blood TCRbeta repertoires that made up the dataset. A freely available public database, intended as a resource for researchers studying the immune response to SARS-CoV-2, is where the repertoires were released. Samples were obtained from the ongoing ImmuneRACE study (first 160 participants) and from 1,254 subjects provided by 6 global collaborators. Sample metadata almost always included a de-identified subject ID, COVID-19 status, age in years and sex. Where available, HLA class I and class II types were obtained from metadata supplied by the sample provider rather than from assay-based typing.

TCRbeta CDR3 regions were amplified from genomic DNA using the immunoSEQ Assay, a bias-controlled multiplex PCR. The paper's data handling went like this. The number of nucleated cells in each sample was estimated by amplification of reference gene primers within the assay. Sequence reads were collapsed and filtered to measure the absolute abundance of every unique TCRbeta CDR3 rearrangement. For each sample, productive Simpson clonality was calculated by taking the square root of Simpson's diversity index across productive rearrangements. TCRdb stores this immuneACCESS table with in-frame sequences only. Part of the clones is absent; in the studies checked, under half of the shortfall reflects unresolved V genes, and no reason is known for the rest. The V and J calls and clone size were taken over from that table, and D and trimming were inferred from the DNA. For this sample there are approximately 74,000 clones; 88% appear just once. Approximately 7.3% of the sample goes to the ten largest clones.

The full study reports these points: How much clinical and demographic metadata was included differed by source and by participant, and the metadata was provided uncurated.

Comment on this clone: Its antigen target is currently unknown. No much larger clone is present one base from it, and per-base qualities are unavailable.

Collaborating institutions collected whole blood in K2EDTA tubes following their own protocols. Collaborator samples were shipped for TCRbeta analysis as frozen whole blood, isolated PBMCs, or DNA extracted from either sample type. As encoded in the germline V gene, CDR1 is KGHSH while CDR2 is LQKENI. V loses 4 bases at its end and J loses 3 bases; junction bases beyond the gene matches: 6. The CDR3 covers 17 residues, taking in both the cysteine and the phenylalanine. The DNA shown is the 51-base CDR3, in frame from base 1. This sequence was found in a man between 70 and 80 years old with acute or convalescent COVID-19. Sequencing was carried out using peripheral blood. The sequence joins TRBV18 to TRBJ2-1; 13 bases in the middle match TRBD2. The CDR3: CASSRQGLAGFYNEQFF. Read as DNA, the sequence is TGTGCCAGCTCACGACAGGGACTAGCGGGATTCTACAATGAGCAGTTCTTC.